This TCR beta chain was found in a study of cytomegalovirus exposure and HLA in healthy donors. In the study overall: The Caucasian-associated ancestry cluster contained about four fifths of the 300 to 400 genotyped donors. Findings and limits, study-wide: Common viral pathogens (according to a later analysis) appeared linked to several of the most significant clusters. Follow-up analysis later connected one missense variant in DCLRE1C with trimming of TCR beta V- and J-genes. It was assumed in the presence/absence analyses that sequencing depth was roughly uniform across donors.

PCR employed 60 Vbeta and 13 Jbeta primers. Here immunoSEQ multiplex PCR was the method, and the copy in TCRdb shows in-frame clones only, minus some. The sample has around 180,000 clones, around 83% seen once; the top ten hold 0.9% to 1.2%. On this clone itself: Its specificity is unknown.

There are 11 residues in the CDR3. Germline lookup yields CDR1 DFQATT and CDR2 SNEGSKA (reference sequence). V shed 2 bases and J shed 5 bases, with 4 bases lying between them. This sequence was found in a woman aged 40 to 50 in good health and CMV-seronegative. The sample taken for sequencing was PBMCs. The rearrangement uses TRBV20-1 and TRBJ2-1; no definite D call. CDR3 DNA sequence: TGCAGTGCTAGACTCGACAATGAGCAGTTCTTC. Encoded protein: CSARLDNEQFF.